This T cell receptor delta chain is drawn from a study of Vδ1+ human thymocytes. Overall study findings and caveats: Thymic TRG and TRD repertoires appeared highly polyclonal.

Sequences come from RNA converted to cDNA by reverse transcription. CDR3 amplicons came from multiplex PCR with pooled V-gene forward and constant-region reverse primers. With CATT, TCRdb re-called clones from the multiplex PCR reads. The sample holds 45,000 to 75,000 delta-chain clones, more than 13% seen once. This clone was detected only a few times. Its target is unknown. V shed 1 base, J shed 10 bases, and the junction held 25 bases outside the gene matches. CDR1 is TSWWSYY, CDR2 QGS, per germline. This CDR3 is 20 amino acids long. This TCR came from a girl in the first two years of life who had congenital heart surgery. The rearrangement joins TRDV1 to TRDJ1, with TRDD3 matching 9 bases. Sequenced: Vdelta1+ gamma-delta thymocytes from the thymus. Sample subset: FACS-sorted CD3+ TCRalphabeta- TCRVdelta1+ TCRVdelta2- thymocytes. The DNA for the CDR3 is TGTGCTCTTGGGGAACGGCACTTAAATATTGAGGGGATACGCGACTTGAGACTCATCTTT. Encoded protein: CALGERHLNIEGIRDLRLIF.